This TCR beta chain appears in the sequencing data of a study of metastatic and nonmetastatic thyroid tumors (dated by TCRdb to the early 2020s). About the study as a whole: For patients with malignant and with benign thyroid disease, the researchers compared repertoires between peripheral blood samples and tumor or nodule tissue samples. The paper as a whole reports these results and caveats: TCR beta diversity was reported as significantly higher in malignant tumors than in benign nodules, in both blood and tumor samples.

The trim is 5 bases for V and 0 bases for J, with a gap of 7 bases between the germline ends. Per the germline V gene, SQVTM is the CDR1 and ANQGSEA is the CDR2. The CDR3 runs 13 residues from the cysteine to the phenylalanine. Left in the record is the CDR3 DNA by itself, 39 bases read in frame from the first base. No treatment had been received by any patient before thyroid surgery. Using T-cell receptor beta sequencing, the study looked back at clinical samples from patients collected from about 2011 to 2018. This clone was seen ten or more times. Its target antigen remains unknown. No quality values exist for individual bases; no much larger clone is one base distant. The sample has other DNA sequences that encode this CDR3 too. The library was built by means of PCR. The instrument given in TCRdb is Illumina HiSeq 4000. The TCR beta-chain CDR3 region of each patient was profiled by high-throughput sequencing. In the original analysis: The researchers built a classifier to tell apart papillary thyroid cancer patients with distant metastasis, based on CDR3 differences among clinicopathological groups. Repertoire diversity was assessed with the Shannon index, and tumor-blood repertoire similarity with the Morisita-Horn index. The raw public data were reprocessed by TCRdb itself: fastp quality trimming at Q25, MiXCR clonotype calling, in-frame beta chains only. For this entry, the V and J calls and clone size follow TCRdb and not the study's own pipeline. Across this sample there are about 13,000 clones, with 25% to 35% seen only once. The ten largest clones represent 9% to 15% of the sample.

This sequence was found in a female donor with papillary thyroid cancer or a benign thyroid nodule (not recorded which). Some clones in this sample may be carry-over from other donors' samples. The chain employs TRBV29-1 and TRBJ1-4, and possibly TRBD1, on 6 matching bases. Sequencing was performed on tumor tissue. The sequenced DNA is TGCAGCGTTCGGACAGCAACTAATGAAAAACTGTTTTTT. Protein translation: CSVRTATNEKLFF. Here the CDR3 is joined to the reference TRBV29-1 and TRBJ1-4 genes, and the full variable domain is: SAVISQKPSRDICQRGTSLTIQCQVDSQVTMMFWYRQQPGQSLTLIATANQGSEATYESGFVIDKFPISRPNLTFSTLTVSNMSPEDSSIYLCSVRTATNEKLFFGSGTQLSVL.